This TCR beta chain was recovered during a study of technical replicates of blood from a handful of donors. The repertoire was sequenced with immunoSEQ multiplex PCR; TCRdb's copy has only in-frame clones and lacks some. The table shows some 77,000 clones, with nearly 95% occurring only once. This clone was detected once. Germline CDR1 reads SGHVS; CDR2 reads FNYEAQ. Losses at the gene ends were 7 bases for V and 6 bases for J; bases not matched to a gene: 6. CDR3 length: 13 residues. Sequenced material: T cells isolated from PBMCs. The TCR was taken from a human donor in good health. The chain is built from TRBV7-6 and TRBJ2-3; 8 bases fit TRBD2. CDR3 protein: CASTQPSGDTQYF. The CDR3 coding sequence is TGTGCCAGCACCCAACCTAGCGGGGATACGCAGTATTTT.